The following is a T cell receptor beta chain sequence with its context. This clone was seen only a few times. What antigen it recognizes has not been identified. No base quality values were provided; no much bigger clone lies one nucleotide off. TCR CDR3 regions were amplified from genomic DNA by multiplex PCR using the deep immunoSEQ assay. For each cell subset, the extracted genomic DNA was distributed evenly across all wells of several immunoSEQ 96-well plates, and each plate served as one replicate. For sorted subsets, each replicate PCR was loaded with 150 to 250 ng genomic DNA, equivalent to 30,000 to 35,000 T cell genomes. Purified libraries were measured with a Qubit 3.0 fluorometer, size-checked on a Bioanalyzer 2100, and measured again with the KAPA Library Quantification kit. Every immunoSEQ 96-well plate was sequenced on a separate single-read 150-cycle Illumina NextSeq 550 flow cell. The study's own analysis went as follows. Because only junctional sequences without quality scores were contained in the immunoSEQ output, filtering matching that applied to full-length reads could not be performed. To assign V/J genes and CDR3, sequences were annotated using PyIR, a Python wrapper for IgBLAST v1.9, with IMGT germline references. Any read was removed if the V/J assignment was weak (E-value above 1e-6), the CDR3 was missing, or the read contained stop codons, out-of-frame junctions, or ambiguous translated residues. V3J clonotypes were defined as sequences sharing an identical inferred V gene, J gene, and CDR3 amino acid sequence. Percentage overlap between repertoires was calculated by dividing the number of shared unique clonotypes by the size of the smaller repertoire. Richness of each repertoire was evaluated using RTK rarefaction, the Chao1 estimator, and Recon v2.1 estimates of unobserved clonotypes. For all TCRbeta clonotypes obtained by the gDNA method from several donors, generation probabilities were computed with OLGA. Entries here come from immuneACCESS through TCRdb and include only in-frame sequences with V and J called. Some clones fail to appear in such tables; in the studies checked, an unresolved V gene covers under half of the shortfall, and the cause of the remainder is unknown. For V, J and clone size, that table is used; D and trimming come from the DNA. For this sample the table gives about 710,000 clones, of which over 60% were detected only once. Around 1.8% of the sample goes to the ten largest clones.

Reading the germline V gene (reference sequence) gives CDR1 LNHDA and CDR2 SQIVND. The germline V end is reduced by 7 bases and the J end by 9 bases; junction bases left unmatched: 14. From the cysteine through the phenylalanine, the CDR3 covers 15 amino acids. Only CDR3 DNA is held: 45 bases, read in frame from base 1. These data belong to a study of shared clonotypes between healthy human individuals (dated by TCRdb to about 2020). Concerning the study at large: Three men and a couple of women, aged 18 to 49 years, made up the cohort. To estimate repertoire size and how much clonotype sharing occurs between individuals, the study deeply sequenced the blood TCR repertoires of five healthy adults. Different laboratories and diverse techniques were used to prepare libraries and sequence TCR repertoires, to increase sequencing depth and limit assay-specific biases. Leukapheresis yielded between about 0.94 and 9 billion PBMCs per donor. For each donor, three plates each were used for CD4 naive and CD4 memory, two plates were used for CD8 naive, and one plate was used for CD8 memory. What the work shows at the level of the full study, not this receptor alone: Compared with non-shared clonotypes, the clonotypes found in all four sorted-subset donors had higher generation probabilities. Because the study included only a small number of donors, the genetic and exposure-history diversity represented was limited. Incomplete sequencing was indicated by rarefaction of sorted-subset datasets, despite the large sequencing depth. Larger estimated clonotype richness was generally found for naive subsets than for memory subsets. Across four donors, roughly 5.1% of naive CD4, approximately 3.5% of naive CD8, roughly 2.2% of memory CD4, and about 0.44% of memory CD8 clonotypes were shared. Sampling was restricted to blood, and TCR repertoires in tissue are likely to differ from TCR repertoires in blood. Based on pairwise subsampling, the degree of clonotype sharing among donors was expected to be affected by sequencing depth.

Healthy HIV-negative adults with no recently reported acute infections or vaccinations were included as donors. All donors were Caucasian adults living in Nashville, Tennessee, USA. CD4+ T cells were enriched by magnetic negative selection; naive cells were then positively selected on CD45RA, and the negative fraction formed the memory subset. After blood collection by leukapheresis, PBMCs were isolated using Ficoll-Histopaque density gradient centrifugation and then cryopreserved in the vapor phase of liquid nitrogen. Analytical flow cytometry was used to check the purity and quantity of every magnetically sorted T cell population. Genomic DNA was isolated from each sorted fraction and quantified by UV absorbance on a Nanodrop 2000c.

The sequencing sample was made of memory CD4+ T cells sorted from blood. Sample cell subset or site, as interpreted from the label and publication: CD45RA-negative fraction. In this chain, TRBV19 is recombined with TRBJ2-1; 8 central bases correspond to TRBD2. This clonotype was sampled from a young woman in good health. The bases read TGTGCCAGTACAGTAGGGACTAGTGGTTTAGGTGAGCAGTTCTTC. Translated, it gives CASTVGTSGLGEQFF.